This TCR beta chain was sequenced for a study of blood T cell repertoires in COVID-19. Study background: Samples came from the United States, Italy and Spain, spanning acute and convalescent COVID-19. The cDNA or gDNA used as material had been derived from T cells, B-cell-depleted T cells, or PBMCs.

Donors in Cohort 3 counted as recovered after two negative PCRs, clearance, or symptom resolution. Authors' processing steps: Quantification of nucleated cells was approximated via reference gene primer amplification. TCRdb's copy holds only in-frame clones and misses some; the assay was immunoSEQ multiplex PCR. That table is the source of V, J and clone size, and D and trimming were worked out from the DNA. Among approximately 200,000 clones listed, approximately 84% were seen once. This clone was observed a single time. This TCR was sampled from a man aged 40-49 years who had recovered from COVID-19. The sample comprised PBMCs or T cells enriched from blood (not recorded which).

The CDR3 sequence is CASSLEGQGAVEAFF. CDR3 DNA sequence: TGTGCCAGCAGCTTGGAGGGACAGGGGGCTGTTGAAGCTTTCTTT. This sequence joins TRBV5-4 and TRBJ1-1; 12 bases fit TRBD1. V lost 0 bases to trimming and J lost 7 bases; unmatched junction nucleotides: 4. This CDR3 spans 15 amino acids. In germline, CDR1 is SGHNT, CDR2 YYREEE (reference sequence).